The 20 T cell receptor beta chains in this list originate from one sample, sequenced in a study of molecular identifiers for immune sequencing clone quantification. Via MiXCR, TCRdb re-called the PCR reads, giving one row per CDR3 protein. Found here are around 470,000 distinct CDR3 sequences, around 25% of them singletons; the top ten hold just over 0.75%. Sequencing was performed on naive CD8+ T cells from blood, with Jurkat cell RNA spiked in. The subset is: FACS-sorted CD8+CD4-CCR7+CD45RA+ naive T cells. Source of these receptors: a human donor in good health. Some libraries in this study had Jurkat cell RNA spiked in.

Details on this clonotype: Its ends do not fully match the called genes, so a read error is possible. The chain employs TRBV4-2 and TRBJ2-7; D remains unclear. The CDR3 has 15 amino acids. The germline V gene encodes CDR1 LGHNA and CDR2 YNFKEQ. The CDR3 here is CASSQEVGSPYAQYF. The DNA of the CDR3 is TGTGCCAGCAGCCAAGAGGTTGGCAGTCCCTACGCGCAGTACTTC.

Worth noting for this clonotype: A much larger clone sits a single nucleotide away, making a read error possible. V is TRBV21-1 and J is TRBJ2-5; TRBD1 is the table's D call, not checked against the DNA. TRBV21-1 is given as a pseudogene. The CDR3 is made up of 16 amino acids. This chain's CDR3 is CAGSKVAGTGVETQYF. CDR3 nucleotide sequence: TGTGCCGGCAGCAAAGTAGCCGGGACAGGGGTAGAGACCCAGTACTTC.

The chain recombines TRBV4-1 with TRBJ2-5; D might be TRBD1 (5 bases). Germline CDR1 reads MGHRA; CDR2 reads YSYEKL. Trimming stripped 1 base from V and 4 bases from J, with 13 bases between. The CDR3 consists of 15 residues. The CDR3 DNA sequence: TGCGCCAGCAGCCAAGTCTGGGCAGGGCTAGAGACCCAGTACTTC. Protein: CASSQVWAGLETQYF.

This clonotype was picked up a small number of times. This chain links TRBV7-6 with TRBJ1-1, with D unresolved. Germline CDR1 and CDR2: SGHVS and FNYEAQ. Trimming took 5 bases from V and 0 from J, leaving 13 bases between them. The CDR3 is 15 residues long. The CDR3 DNA is TGTGCCAGCAGCCCCGGCCTGGGGTTGAACACTGAAGCTTTCTTT. It codes for CASSPGLGLNTEAFF.

V gene TRBV29-1 combines with J gene TRBJ2-1; D is unresolved. From germline, CDR1 is SQVTM and CDR2 ANQGSEA. V was cut by 3 bases and J by 2 bases, with 8 bases left in between. This CDR3 has 13 residues. The CDR3: CSVDTSPYNEQFF. The CDR3 nucleotides read TGCAGCGTTGACACCTCCCCCTACAATGAGCAGTTCTTC.

This clonotype has at least ten counts. The genes are TRBV7-8 and TRBJ2-7; D remains ambiguous. The CDR3 has 13 amino acids. The V and J ends lost 5 bases and 0 bases respectively, with 8 bases between them. Per the germline V gene, CDR1 is SGHVS and CDR2 is FQNEAQ. CDR3 sequence (DNA): TGTGCCAGCAGCAGCCCTCTCTCCTACGAGCAGTACTTC. Translating it yields CASSSPLSYEQYF.

The chain has TRBV20-1 and TRBJ2-3, with 8 bases aligning to TRBD2. The CDR3 has 17 residues. V lost 5 bases, J lost 4 bases, and 17 bases stayed unmatched. Germline CDR1 and CDR2: DFQATT and SNEGSKA (reference sequence). CDR3 region: CSAYNTRGGHSSDTQYF. The CDR3 DNA follows: TGCAGTGCTTATAACACCCGGGGGGGCCATAGCTCAGATACGCAGTATTTT.

This clonotype was seen a handful of times. The rearrangement joins TRBV7-9 to TRBJ1-4; maybe TRBD1 (5 bases). CDR3 length: 14 amino acids. V dropped 5 bases and J dropped 7 bases, with 14 bases sitting between them. Germline CDR1 reads SEHNR; CDR2 reads FQNEAQ (reference sequence). In nucleotides, the CDR3 is TGTGCCAGCAGCCCACCGGGGGTTGGTGAAAAACTGTTTTTT. This codes for CASSPPGVGEKLFF. Drawing the rest from reference TRBV7-9 and TRBJ1-4, the complete variable domain is DTGVSQNPRHKITKRGQNVTFRCDPISEHNRLYWYRQTLGQGPEFLTYFQNEAQLEKSRLLSDRFSAERPKGSFSTLEIQRTEQGDSAMYLCASSPPGVGEKLFFGSGTQLSVL.

As to this clonotype: Relative to the germline gene, one junction end is altered; a read error may explain this. V usage is TRBV29-1 and J usage is TRBJ1-3, with D unresolved. Germline loops: CDR1 SQVTM, CDR2 ANQGSEA. The CDR3 extends over 14 amino acids. The CDR3 is CSVEDRNSGNTVYF. In nucleotides, the CDR3 is TGCAGCGTTGAAGATAGGAACTCTGGAAACACCGTATATTTT.

This clonotype was recorded many times. The V gene is TRBV6-5, the J gene TRBJ1-5; D is undetermined. The CDR3 loop spans 13 amino acids. V shed 1 base and J shed 1 base, with 2 bases lying between them. CDR1 is MNHEY and CDR2 is SVGAGI in the germline V gene. Here the CDR3 reads CASSYYSNQPQHF. The CDR3 region has the DNA TGTGCCAGCAGTTACTACAGCAATCAGCCCCAGCATTTT.

The V gene is TRBV3-1, the J gene TRBJ2-6; D uncertain. This CDR3 contains 17 residues. Trimming took off 0 bases at V and 4 bases at J, with 13 bases between the two ends. The germline CDR1 and CDR2 sequences are LGHDT and YNNKEL (reference sequence). CDR3 sequence: CASSQDYPAAGANVLTF. CDR3 bases: TGTGCCAGCAGCCAAGATTACCCAGCCGCCGGGGCCAACGTCCTGACTTTC.

The rearrangement joins TRBV4-1 to TRBJ2-1; 8 positions match TRBD2. Germline V lookup: CDR1 MGHRA, CDR2 YSYEKL. The CDR3 loop spans 12 amino acids. Trimming at V came to 3 bases and at J to 10 bases, leaving 2 bases not matched to a gene. The CDR3 loop is CASSHTSGEQFF. For the CDR3, the DNA is TGCGCCAGCAGCCACACTAGCGGAGAGCAGTTCTTC.

In this sample, this clonotype turned up many times. V and J are TRBV7-6 and TRBJ2-1; 9 positions match TRBD1. The J segment lost 8 bases and the V segment lost 1 base, leaving 6 bases of the junction unmatched. This CDR3 is built from 15 residues. Germline V gene sequence: CDR1 SGHVS, CDR2 FNYEAQ. The DNA for the CDR3 is TGTGCCAGCAGCTTAGGGCCCAGGACAGGGGATGAGCAGTTCTTC. Translation: CASSLGPRTGDEQFF.

This clonotype has ten or more counts. The chain uses TRBV2 and TRBJ2-3, with 7 bases matching TRBD1. V was pared by 3 bases and J by 2 bases, with 5 bases of the junction left unmatched. The germline gives CDR1 SNHLY, CDR2 FYNNEI. CDR3 size: 15 residues. CDR3 protein: CASSDRGTFTDTQYF. The DNA for the CDR3 is TGTGCCAGCAGTGACAGGGGGACATTCACAGATACGCAGTATTTT.

This chain uses TRBV12-3 or TRBV12-4 with TRBJ1-5; D is undetermined. The CDR3 is 14 amino acids. V dropped 6 bases and J dropped 2 bases, with 11 bases sitting between them. The CDR3 DNA reads as TGTGCCAGCAGCGATGCGAGGGGCAATCAGCCCCAGCATTTT. Its protein is CASSDARGNQPQHF.

The chain uses TRBV29-1 and TRBJ2-2; D uncertain. Germline assignment: CDR1 SQVTM and CDR2 ANQGSEA. The CDR3 sequence is 11 residues long. V was clipped by 7 bases and J by 4 bases, with 7 bases between them. The CDR3 DNA reads TGCAGCGCCTATATCACCGGGGAGCTGTTTTTT. Its translation is CSAYITGELFF.

Note on this clonotype: A much larger clone is a single base away; this may be a read error. J is TRBJ2-1 and V is TRBV29-1; 7 bases fit TRBD1. The germline V gene has CDR1 SQVTM and CDR2 ANQGSEA. The CDR3 length is 14 residues. The CDR3 nucleotides read TGCAGCGTTCCTGGACAGGTATTATACAATGAGCAGCTCTTC. This codes for CSVPGQVLYNEQLF.

In the case of this clonotype: One junction end does not reproduce the germline sequence, and a read error may be involved. The rearrangement joins TRBV4-3 to TRBJ2-1; D gene ambiguous. Germline V gives CDR1 LGHNA, CDR2 YSLEER. The CDR3 extends over 16 amino acids. CDR3 DNA sequence: TGCGCCCGCAGCCAAGATACAGCCCCCACCTACAATGAGCAGTTCTTC. This translates into CARSQDTAPTYNEQFF.

This clonotype has more than one count but fewer than ten. CDR3 nucleotide sequence: TGTGCCTGGAGTGTGCAGGGCTACGGGGAGCTGTTTTTT. This encodes CAWSVQGYGELFF. The chain couples TRBV30 to TRBJ2-2, with D perhaps matching TRBD1 (5 bases). Trimming removed 0 bases from V and 7 bases from J, with 9 bases in between. The V gene's germline CDR1 is GTSNPN and CDR2 SVGIG (reference sequence). This CDR3 contains 13 residues.

At least ten counts were recorded for this clonotype. The rearrangement joins TRBV20-1 to TRBJ2-7; D is perhaps TRBD1 or TRBD2 (5 bases each). This CDR3 is 11 amino acids long. V lost 3 bases, J lost 6 bases, and 9 bases lay in between. Germline-derived CDR1 and CDR2 are DFQATT and SNEGSKA (reference sequence). DNA of the CDR3: TGCAGTGCTAGGGCCGGGGCCGAGCAGTACTTC. Residues: CSARAGAEQYF.